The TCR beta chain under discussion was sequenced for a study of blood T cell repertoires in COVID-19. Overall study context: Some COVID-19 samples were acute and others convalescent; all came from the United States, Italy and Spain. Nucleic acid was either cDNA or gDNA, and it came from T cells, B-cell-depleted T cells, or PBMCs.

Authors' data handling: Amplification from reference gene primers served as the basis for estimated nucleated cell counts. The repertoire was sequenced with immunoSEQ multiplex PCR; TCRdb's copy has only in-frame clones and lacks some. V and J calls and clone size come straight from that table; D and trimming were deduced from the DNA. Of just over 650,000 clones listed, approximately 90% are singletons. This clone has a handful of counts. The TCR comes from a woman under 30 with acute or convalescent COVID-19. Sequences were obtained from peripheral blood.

The CDR3 reads CASSPNRGSQPQHF. In nucleotides, the CDR3 is TGTGCCAGCTCACCTAACAGGGGTAGTCAGCCCCAGCATTTT. This rearrangement joins TRBV18 to TRBJ1-5, with 7 bases aligning to TRBD1. The CDR3 is 14 amino acids. After removal of 3 bases from V and 6 bases from J, the junction contained 5 bases not matched to a gene. CDR1 and CDR2 from the germline V gene are KGHSH and LQKENI.